This T cell receptor (beta chain) derives from a study of cytomegalovirus exposure and HLA in healthy donors. This CDR3 contains 13 residues. Per the germline V gene, CDR1 is SGHRS and CDR2 is YFSETQ. V was shortened by 4 bases and J by 5 bases, with 12 bases between the two germline ends. PCR used 60 Vbeta primers and 13 Jbeta primers. This table comes from immunoSEQ multiplex PCR, and its TCRdb copy is limited to in-frame clones, with some not included. Of about 96,000 clones listed, about 70% are singletons. Healthy bone marrow donors supplied every sample. Sequenced material: PBMCs. The gene calls are TRBV5-1 and TRBJ2-5; possible D gene TRBD1, 5 bases. The clonotype was recovered from a woman in her 70s in good health and CMV-seropositive. CDR3: CASSVWTSETQYF. CDR3 nucleotides: TGCGCCAGCAGCGTGTGGACAAGCGAGACCCAGTACTTC.